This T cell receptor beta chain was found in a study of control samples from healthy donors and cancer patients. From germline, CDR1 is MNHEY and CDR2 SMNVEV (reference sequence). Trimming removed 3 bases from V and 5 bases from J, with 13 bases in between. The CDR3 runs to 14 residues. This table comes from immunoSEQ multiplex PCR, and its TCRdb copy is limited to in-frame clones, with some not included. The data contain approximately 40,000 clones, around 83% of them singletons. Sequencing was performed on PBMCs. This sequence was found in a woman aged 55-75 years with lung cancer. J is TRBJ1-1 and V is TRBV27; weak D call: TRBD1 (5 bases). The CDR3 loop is CASSFIGARTEAFF. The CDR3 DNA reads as TGTGCCAGCAGTTTTATAGGGGCCAGGACTGAAGCTTTCTTT.